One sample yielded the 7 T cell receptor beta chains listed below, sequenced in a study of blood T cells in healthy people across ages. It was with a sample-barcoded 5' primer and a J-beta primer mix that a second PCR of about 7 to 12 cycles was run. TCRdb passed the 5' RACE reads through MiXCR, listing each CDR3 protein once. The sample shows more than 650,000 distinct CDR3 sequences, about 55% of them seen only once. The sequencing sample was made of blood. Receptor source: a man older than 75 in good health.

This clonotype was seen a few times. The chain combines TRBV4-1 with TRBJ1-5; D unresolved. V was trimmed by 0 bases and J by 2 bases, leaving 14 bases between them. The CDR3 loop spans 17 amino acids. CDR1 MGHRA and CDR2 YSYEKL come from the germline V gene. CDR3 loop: CASSQDDRGYGNQPQHF. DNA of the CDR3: TGCGCCAGCAGCCAAGATGACCGGGGTTATGGCAATCAGCCCCAGCATTTT.

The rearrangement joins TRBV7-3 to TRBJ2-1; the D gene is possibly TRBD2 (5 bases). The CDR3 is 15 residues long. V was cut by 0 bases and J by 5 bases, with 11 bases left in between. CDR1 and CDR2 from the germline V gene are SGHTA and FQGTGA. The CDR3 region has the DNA TGTGCCAGCAGCTTAACTGTTAGCGCTAACAATGAGCAGTTCTTC. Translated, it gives CASSLTVSANNEQFF. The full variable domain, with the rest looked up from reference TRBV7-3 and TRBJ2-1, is GAGVSQTPSNKVTEKGKYVELRCDPISGHTALYWYRQSLGQGPEFLIYFQGTGAADDSGLPNDRFFAVRPEGSVSTLKIQRTERGDSAVYLCASSLTVSANNEQFFGPGTRLTVL.

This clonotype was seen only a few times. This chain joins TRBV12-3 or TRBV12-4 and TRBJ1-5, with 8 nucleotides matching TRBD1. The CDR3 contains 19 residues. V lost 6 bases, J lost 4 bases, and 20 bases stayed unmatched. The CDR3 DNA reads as TGTGCCAGCAGACAGGGGGTGGCTCAACATCAAGGACGTAATCAGCCCCAGCATTTT. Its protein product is CASRQGVAQHQGRNQPQHF.

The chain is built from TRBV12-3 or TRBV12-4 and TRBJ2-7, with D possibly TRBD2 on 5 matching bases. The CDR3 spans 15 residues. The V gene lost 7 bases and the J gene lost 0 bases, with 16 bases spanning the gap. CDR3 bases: TGTGCCAGCACCCCTGGAGGTCTAAGCTCCTACGAGCAGTACTTC. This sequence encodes CASTPGGLSSYEQYF.

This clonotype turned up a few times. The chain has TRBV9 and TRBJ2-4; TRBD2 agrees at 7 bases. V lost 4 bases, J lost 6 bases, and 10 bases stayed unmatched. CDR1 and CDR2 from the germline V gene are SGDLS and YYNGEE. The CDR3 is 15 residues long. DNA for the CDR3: TGTGCCAGCAGCCCCGAACCGACTAGCAGAAACATTCAGTACTTC. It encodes CASSPEPTSRNIQYF. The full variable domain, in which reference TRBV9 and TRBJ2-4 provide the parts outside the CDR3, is DSGVTQTPKHLITATGQRVTLRCSPRSGDLSVYWYQQSLDQGLQFLIQYYNGEERAKGNILERFSAQQFPDLHSELNLSSLELGDSALYFCASSPEPTSRNIQYFGAGTRLSVL.

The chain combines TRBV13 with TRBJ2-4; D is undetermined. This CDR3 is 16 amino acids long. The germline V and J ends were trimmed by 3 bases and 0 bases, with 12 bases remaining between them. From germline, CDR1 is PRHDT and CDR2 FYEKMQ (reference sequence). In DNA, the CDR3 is TGTGCCAGCAGCTTGAGAGAGGTTCTAGCCAAAAACATTCAGTACTTC. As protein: CASSLREVLAKNIQYF. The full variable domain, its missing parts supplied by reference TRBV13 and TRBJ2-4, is AAGVIQSPRHLIKEKRETATLKCYPIPRHDTVYWYQQGPGQDPQFLISFYEKMQSDKGSIPDRFSAQQFSDYHSELNMSSLELGDSALYFCASSLREVLAKNIQYFGAGTRLSVL.

In nucleotides, the CDR3 is TGCGCCAGCAGTTTTCAGCGGGGAACTAGCACAGATACGCAGTATTTT. Its protein product is CASSFQRGTSTDTQYF. The chain recombines TRBV5-1 with TRBJ2-3; 7 positions match TRBD2. This CDR3 is 16 amino acids long. Germline-derived CDR1 and CDR2 are SGHRS and YFSETQ. Unmatched junction bases numbered 9, after V lost 5 bases and J lost 0 bases.